The 13 T cell receptor beta chains below all came from one sample that was sequenced in a study of post-analysis software for immune sequencing data. General study points: Among 4 or 5 TRBV segments more frequent in patients than controls were TRBV5-6, TRBV5-1 and TRBV20-1.

Antigen specificity for these receptors is unknown. Built from TCR beta cDNA, the libraries had unique molecular identifiers in them. TCRdb processed the PCR reads anew with MiXCR; each CDR3 protein has one entry. The sample carries roughly 600,000 distinct CDR3 sequences, about 44% recorded once. Input material: blood. The receptors here all came from a girl aged 10-17 years with multiple sclerosis.

The chain employs TRBV5-6 and TRBJ1-2; maybe TRBD1 (6 bases). The CDR3 runs to 13 residues. V was pared by 0 bases and J by 8 bases, with 11 bases between. Germline loops: CDR1 SGHDT, CDR2 YYEEEE. The CDR3 region has the DNA TGTGCCAGCAGCTTGGAGGCAGGGGACGGCTACACCTTC. Amino acids: CASSLEAGDGYTF.

A few counts support this clonotype. The chain joins TRBV6-1 to TRBJ2-7; the match to TRBD2 covers 9 bases. The CDR3 is 16 amino acids. Germline trimming cut 3 bases from V and 6 bases from J; bases unmatched to any gene: 12. The V gene's germline CDR1 is MNHNS and CDR2 SASEGT. The CDR3 DNA is TGTGCCAGCAGTGAGTCGCGGACTAGCGTCTGGAGCGAGCAGTACTTC. Its protein product is CASSESRTSVWSEQYF.

J is TRBJ1-2 and V is TRBV12-3 or TRBV12-4, with 9 bases identical to TRBD1. J gave up 6 bases and V 6 bases, and 17 bases lay outside the gene matches. CDR3 length: 17 amino acids. The CDR3 DNA is TGTGCCAGCAGCCAAATCCCACAAGACAGGGGGAGAAATGGCTACACCTTC. Translating it yields CASSQIPQDRGRNGYTF.

This chain links TRBV20-1 with TRBJ2-1; possible D gene TRBD2, 7 bases. The ends were cut back, 3 bases at V and 0 bases at J, with 15 bases in the middle. Germline loops: CDR1 DFQATT, CDR2 SNEGSKA (reference sequence). The CDR3 is made up of 16 amino acids. The CDR3 spells CSARAGGPGSYNEQFF. Here the CDR3 DNA reads TGCAGTGCTAGGGCCGGGGGGCCGGGCTCCTACAATGAGCAGTTCTTC.

This chain joins TRBV20-1 and TRBJ1-1; tentatively, D is TRBD1 (5 bases). Between the trimmed V and J ends, which lost 2 bases and 5 bases, there was a span of 12 bases. The CDR3 length is 13 residues. From germline, CDR1 is DFQATT and CDR2 SNEGSKA (reference sequence). CDR3 sequence (DNA): TGCAGTGCTAGAAGTACAGGAGGAACTGAAGCTTTCTTT. It encodes CSARSTGGTEAFF.

This chain connects TRBV27 to TRBJ1-6; D is unresolved. The germline gives CDR1 MNHEY, CDR2 SMNVEV (reference sequence). Trimming pared 4 bases from V and 0 bases from J, leaving 4 bases between. The CDR3 totals 14 residues. DNA for the CDR3: TGTGCCAGCAGTTACAGCTCCTATAATTCACCCCTCCACTTT. This translates into CASSYSSYNSPLHF.

The V gene is TRBV5-1, the J gene TRBJ1-2, with a possible D match to TRBD1 (5 bases). The V and J ends lost 4 bases and 1 base respectively, with 17 bases between them. This CDR3 contains 16 residues. In germline, CDR1 is SGHRS, CDR2 YFSETQ. The CDR3 region is CASSEAGRSINYGYTF. CDR3 bases: TGCGCCAGCAGCGAGGCAGGGCGGTCGATTAACTATGGCTACACCTTC.

This clonotype appeared a few times. V is TRBV29-1 and J is TRBJ2-7; maybe TRBD1 (5 bases). Per the germline V gene, CDR1 is SQVTM and CDR2 is ANQGSEA. This CDR3 region has 14 residues. Trimming removed 4 bases from V and 5 bases from J, with 18 bases in between. CDR3 sequence (DNA): TGCAGCGTTGGGGTGGACACCTCCTCGGACGAGCAGTACTTC. Amino acid sequence: CSVGVDTSSDEQYF.

The rearrangement uses TRBV20-1 and TRBJ2-3, with no clear D. CDR3 length: 11 residues. Germline V gene data show CDR1 as DFQATT and CDR2 as SNEGSKA (reference sequence). Trimming took 5 bases from V and 6 from J, leaving 9 bases between them. The DNA for the CDR3 is TGCAGTGCTGCGGCGCCGGATACGCAGTATTTT. Amino acids: CSAAAPDTQYF.

This clonotype turned up a few times. The rearrangement uses TRBV20-1 and TRBJ2-1; D is unresolved. V lost 3 bases, J lost 8 bases, and 11 bases lay in between. The CDR3 is 12 amino acids. Germline V gives CDR1 DFQATT, CDR2 SNEGSKA (reference sequence). CDR3 region: CSARTSWHEQFF. The CDR3 DNA reads as TGCAGTGCTAGGACCTCTTGGCATGAGCAGTTCTTC.

The table lists this clonotype with a few counts. For the CDR3, the DNA is TGTGCCACCAGCAAAGACAGGGATTGGTCCCCTAGCTCCTACAATGAGCAGTTCTTC. This sequence encodes CATSKDRDWSPSSYNEQFF. The V call is TRBV24-1, the J call TRBJ2-1; 7 nucleotides line up with TRBD1. The CDR3 covers 19 residues. The junction had 17 bases not matched to a gene; V was cut back by 7 bases and J by 0 bases. Looked up from germline, CDR1 is KGHDR and CDR2 is SFDVKD.

V is TRBV10-3 and J is TRBJ2-7, with D perhaps TRBD2 (6 bases). Trimming took off 11 bases at V and 2 bases at J, with 10 bases between the two ends. Germline V gives CDR1 ENHRY, CDR2 SYGVKD. The CDR3 is 11 residues long. The CDR3 protein is CAPGGPYEQYF. For the CDR3, the DNA is TGTGCCCCCGGAGGGCCCTACGAGCAGTACTTC.

The chain employs TRBV29-1 and TRBJ2-1; D remains unclear. Germline CDR1 is SQVTM and CDR2 is ANQGSEA. The CDR3 sequence is 11 residues long. V lost 5 bases and J 3 bases, leaving 5 bases between the germline ends. The CDR3 sequence is CSVRVYNEQFF. CDR3 bases: TGCAGCGTTAGGGTCTACAATGAGCAGTTCTTC.